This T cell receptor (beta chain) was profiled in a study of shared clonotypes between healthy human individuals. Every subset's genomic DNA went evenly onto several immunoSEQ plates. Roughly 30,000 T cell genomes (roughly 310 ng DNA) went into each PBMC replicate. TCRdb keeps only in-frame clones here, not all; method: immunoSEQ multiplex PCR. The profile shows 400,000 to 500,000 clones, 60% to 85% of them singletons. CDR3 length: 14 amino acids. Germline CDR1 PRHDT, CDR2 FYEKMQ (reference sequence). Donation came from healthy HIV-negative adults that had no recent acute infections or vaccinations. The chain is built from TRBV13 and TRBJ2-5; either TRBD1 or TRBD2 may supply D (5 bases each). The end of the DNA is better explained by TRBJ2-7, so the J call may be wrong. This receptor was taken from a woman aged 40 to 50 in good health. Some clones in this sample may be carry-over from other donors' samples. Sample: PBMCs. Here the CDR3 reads CASSLRGWRLEQYF. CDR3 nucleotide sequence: TGTGCCAGCTCGTTGAGGGGATGGCGGCTCGAGCAGTACTTC.